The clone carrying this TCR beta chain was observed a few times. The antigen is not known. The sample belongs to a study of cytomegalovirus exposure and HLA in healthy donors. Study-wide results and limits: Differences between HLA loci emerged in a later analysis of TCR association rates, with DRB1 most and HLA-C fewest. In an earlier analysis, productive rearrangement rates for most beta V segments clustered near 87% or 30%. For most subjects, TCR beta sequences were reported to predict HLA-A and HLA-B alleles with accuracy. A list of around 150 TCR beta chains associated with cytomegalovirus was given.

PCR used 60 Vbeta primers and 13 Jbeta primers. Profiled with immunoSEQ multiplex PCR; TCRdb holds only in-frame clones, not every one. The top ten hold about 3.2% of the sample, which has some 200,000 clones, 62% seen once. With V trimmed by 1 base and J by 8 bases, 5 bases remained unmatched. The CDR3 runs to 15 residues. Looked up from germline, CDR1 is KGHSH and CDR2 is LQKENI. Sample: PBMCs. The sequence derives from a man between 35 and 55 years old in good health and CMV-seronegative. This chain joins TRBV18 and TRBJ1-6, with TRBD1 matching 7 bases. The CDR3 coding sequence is TGTGCCAGCTCACCACTTCAGGGGGGAGATTCACCCCTCCACTTT. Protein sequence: CASSPLQGGDSPLHF. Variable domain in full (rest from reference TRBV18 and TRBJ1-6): NAGVMQNPRHLVRRRGQEARLRCSPMKGHSHVYWYRQLPEEGLKFMVYLQKENIIDESGMPKERFSAEFPKEGPSILRIQQVVRGDSAAYFCASSPLQGGDSPLHFGNGTRLTVT.